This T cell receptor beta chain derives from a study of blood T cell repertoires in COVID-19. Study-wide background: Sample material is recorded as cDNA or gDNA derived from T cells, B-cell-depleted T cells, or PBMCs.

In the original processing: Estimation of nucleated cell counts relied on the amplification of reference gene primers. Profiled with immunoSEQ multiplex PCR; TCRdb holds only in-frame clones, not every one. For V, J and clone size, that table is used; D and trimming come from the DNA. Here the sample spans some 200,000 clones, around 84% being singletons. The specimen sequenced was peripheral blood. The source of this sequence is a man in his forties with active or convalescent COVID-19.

In nucleotides, the CDR3 is TGTGCCAGCAGCTTGAAACAGTCCTCCTACGAGCAGTACTTC. Its translation is CASSLKQSSYEQYF. The V and J genes are TRBV5-4 and TRBJ2-7, with D hard to call. Germline loops: CDR1 SGHNT, CDR2 YYREEE (reference sequence). With 1 base removed from V and 0 bases from J, the gap between germline ends came to 8 bases. The CDR3 contains 14 residues.